The 27 T cell receptor beta chains given below trace back to one sample, sequenced in a study of T cells generated in artificial thymic organoids (dated by TCRdb to 2016 to 2017). The library was obtained by 5' RACE. Instrument used: Illumina MiSeq. TCRalpha and TCRbeta libraries were amplified in separate semi-nested PCR reactions using Advantage 2 and reverse primers located in the TRAC or TRBC constant regions. Through fastp at Q25 and MiXCR, TCRdb rebuilt clones from the public reads, retaining in-frame beta chains. CDR3 protein duplicates are merged, each entry listing the most common genes and DNA. Here the sample has 6,000 to 8,000 distinct CDR3 sequences; 24% occur a single time. Of the sample, about 3% falls within the top ten clones. Their cognate antigens are unknown. To build the artificial thymic organoids, human HSPCs were aggregated with MS5 murine stromal cells that had been transduced with human DLL1, and the aggregates were cultured at an air-liquid interface. Hematopoietic stem and progenitor cells that were CD34+CD3-, FACS-purified and depleted of residual T cells served as the seed cells for the organoids.

Sequenced input: naive CD8+ T cells grown in artificial thymic organoids from cord blood stem and progenitor cells. Taken with the paper, the label for cell subset or site translates to: CD3+TCRalphabeta+CD8SP T cells; for blood, CD45RO-CCR7+ naive CD8+ T cells. Every receptor here comes from a human donor who gave cord blood stem cells for thymic organoid culture, a cardiac surgery patient who gave postnatal thymus, or a blood donor (not recorded which).

The genes are TRBV19 and TRBJ2-1; the D gene could be TRBD1 or TRBD2 (5 bases each). CDR1 LNHDA and CDR2 SQIVND come from the germline V gene (reference sequence). The CDR3 is made up of 15 amino acids. Trimming took off 3 bases at V and 10 bases at J, with 19 bases between the two ends. CDR3 protein: CASSMGTPFLIEQFF. CDR3 DNA sequence: TGTGCCAGTAGTATGGGGACCCCCTTTCTTATCGAGCAGTTCTTC.

By sample share, this clonotype is medium-sized. The chain has TRBV5-1 and TRBJ2-7; perhaps TRBD2 as D (5 bases). Germline loops: CDR1 SGHRS, CDR2 YFSETQ. Trimming left V 0 bases short and J 3 bases short, with 7 bases between. This CDR3 comprises 13 residues. The chain's CDR3 is CASSLGGFYEQYF. The CDR3 coding sequence is TGCGCCAGCAGCTTGGGCGGGTTCTACGAGCAGTACTTC.

In this sample, this clonotype turned up a few times. The CDR3 carries no conserved terminal phenylalanine or tryptophan, so it likely arises from a read error. The CDR3 nucleotides are TGTGCCAGCAAAGGACTCTCCGACAGCGACGAGCAGTACCTC. Its protein product is CASKGLSDSDEQYL. V gene TRBV6-5 combines with J gene TRBJ2-7, with D perhaps given as TRBD1 or TRBD2 (5 bases each). This CDR3 comprises 14 residues. Germline assignment: CDR1 MNHEY and CDR2 SVGAGI. V was shortened by 7 bases and J by 5 bases, with 18 bases between the two germline ends.

This clonotype counts as medium-sized (0.01 to 0.1%). J is TRBJ2-3 and V is TRBV7-9, with D perhaps given as TRBD1 or TRBD2 (5 bases each). Germline CDR1 is SEHNR and CDR2 is FQNEAQ (reference sequence). V gave up 5 bases and J gave up 7 bases, with 16 bases separating them. CDR3 length: 14 residues. Written as DNA, the CDR3 is TGTGCCAGCAGCCCGTCTCTTTGGGGGAATACGCAGTATTTT. Residues: CASSPSLWGNTQYF. Filled out from reference TRBV7-9 and TRBJ2-3, the complete variable domain reads DTGVSQNPRHKITKRGQNVTFRCDPISEHNRLYWYRQTLGQGPEFLTYFQNEAQLEKSRLLSDRFSAERPKGSFSTLEIQRTEQGDSAMYLCASSPSLWGNTQYFGPGTRLTVL.

The chain's CDR3 is CASSHGTANTEAFF. The CDR3 region has the DNA TGTGCCAGCAGTCACGGGACAGCTAACACTGAAGCTTTCTTT. The chain links TRBV12-3 or TRBV12-4 to TRBJ1-1; 7 bases map to TRBD1. J gave up 2 bases and V 5 bases, and 5 bases lay outside the gene matches. The CDR3 loop spans 14 amino acids.

This clonotype ranks as medium-sized. The chain couples TRBV9 to TRBJ1-1; no clear D. This CDR3 has 15 residues. The ends were cut back, 4 bases at V and 4 bases at J, with 17 bases in the middle. Germline V gene sequence: CDR1 SGDLS, CDR2 YYNGEE. CDR3 in amino acids: CASSPRRMGSTEAFF. CDR3 nucleotides: TGTGCCAGCAGCCCCCGTCGGATGGGGTCCACTGAAGCTTTCTTT.

The CDR3 nucleotides read TGTGCCAGCACGGGGAAGGAAGAGACCCAGTACTTC. It codes for CASTGKEETQYF. The gene calls are TRBV12-3 or TRBV12-4 and TRBJ2-5; maybe TRBD2 (5 bases). The CDR3 covers 12 residues. The V gene lost 7 bases and the J gene lost 3 bases, with 9 bases spanning the gap.

A remark on this clonotype: A much larger clone lies a single base off, so this may be a read error. The V gene is TRBV15, the J gene TRBJ2-3, with TRBD2 identical over 8 bases. V was clipped by 8 bases and J by 1 base; unmatched bases: 11. Germline V lookup: CDR1 LNHNV, CDR2 YYDKDF (reference sequence). This CDR3 has 16 amino acids. The CDR3 loop is CATGPKRGLCTDTQYF. The CDR3 region has the DNA TGTGCCACCGGCCCTAAGCGGGGGTTATGCACAGATACGCAGTATTTT. Variable domain in full (rest from reference TRBV15 and TRBJ2-3): DAMVIQNPRYQVTQFGKPVTLSCSQTLNHNVMYWYQQKSSQAPKLLFHYYDKDFNNEADTPDNFQSRRPNTSFCFLDIRSPGLGDTAMYLCATGPKRGLCTDTQYFGPGTRLTVL.

The sample holds a few counts of this clonotype. The chain has TRBV6-5 and TRBJ2-1; D gene ambiguous. The CDR3 length is 12 residues. The V and J ends lost 7 bases and 8 bases respectively, with 12 bases between them. Germline V gene sequence: CDR1 MNHEY, CDR2 SVGAGI. The CDR3: CASKGLSDEQFF. The CDR3 DNA is TGTGCCAGCAAAGGGCTATCGGATGAGCAGTTCTTC.

This clonotype turned up a few times. This sequence joins TRBV6-1 and TRBJ2-7; D remains unclear. CDR3 length: 15 residues. V lost 7 bases, J lost 0 bases, and 16 bases lay in between. Germline loops: CDR1 MNHNS, CDR2 SASEGT. The DNA for the CDR3 is TGTGCCAGCACCGAAAAGGGTACGGTCTCCTACGAGCAGTACTTC. It translates to CASTEKGTVSYEQYF.

V gene TRBV4-2 combines with J gene TRBJ2-1, with D tentatively TRBD1 or TRBD2 (6 bases each). The CDR3 consists of 15 residues. Deletions cut 3 bases from V and 3 bases from J, with 12 bases between. CDR1 is LGHNA, CDR2 YNFKEQ, per germline. Written as DNA, the CDR3 is TGTGCCAGCAGCCAGGACGGGGGCGACTACAATGAGCAGTTCTTC. Its protein product is CASSQDGGDYNEQFF.

By share, this clonotype counts as medium-sized. Relative to the germline gene, one junction end is altered; a read error may explain this. J is TRBJ2-1 and V is TRBV5-1; D may correspond to TRBD1 or TRBD2 (5 bases each). CDR1 and CDR2 (germline): SGHRS, YFSETQ. The CDR3 is 13 residues long. CDR3 loop: CASSPSPGTNRVF. The CDR3 nucleotides are TGCGCCAGCAGCCCAAGCCCCGGGACCAACCGTGTCTTC.

This clonotype qualifies as medium-sized. CDR3 nucleotide sequence: TGCGCCAGCAGCTTCGGGACAGGGATTGGCTACACCTTC. Its translation: CASSFGTGIGYTF. The gene calls are TRBV5-1 and TRBJ1-2; 9 nucleotides agree with TRBD1. CDR1 and CDR2 (germline): SGHRS, YFSETQ. The CDR3 is 13 amino acids. The V gene end was trimmed by 2 bases and the J gene end by 7 bases; junction bases not matched to a gene: 3. Together with reference TRBV5-1 and TRBJ1-2, the CDR3 gives the full variable domain: KAGVTQTPRYLIKTRGQQVTLSCSPISGHRSVSWYQQTPGQGLQFLFEYFSETQRNKGNFPGRFSGRQFSNSRSEMNVSTLELGDSALYLCASSFGTGIGYTFGSGTRLTVV.

This clonotype counts as medium-sized. The chain is built from TRBV2 and TRBJ1-2, with 7 bases matching TRBD1. Unmatched junction bases numbered 7, after V lost 5 bases and J lost 4 bases. Looked up from germline, CDR1 is SNHLY and CDR2 is FYNNEI. CDR3 size: 14 residues. CDR3 DNA: TGTGCCAGCAGTCTACAGGGGTTGGCCTATGGCTACACCTTC. Translation: CASSLQGLAYGYTF. The full variable domain, with the rest looked up from reference TRBV2 and TRBJ1-2, is EPEVTQTPSHQVTQMGQEVILRCVPISNHLYFYWYRQILGQKVEFLVSFYNNEISEKSEIFDDQFSVERPDGSNFTLKIRSTKLEDSAMYFCASSLQGLAYGYTFGSGTRLTVV.

This clonotype came up a few times. V gene TRBV24-1 combines with J gene TRBJ2-5, with D maybe TRBD2 (6 bases). Trimming stripped 5 bases from V and 0 bases from J, with 12 bases between. Germline V gives CDR1 KGHDR, CDR2 SFDVKD. This CDR3 contains 15 residues. The CDR3 coding sequence is TGTGCCACCAGTGCCTCTGGGGGGTACCAAGAGACCCAGTACTTC. Its translation is CATSASGGYQETQYF.

Sample share makes this clonotype medium-sized. This chain connects TRBV9 to TRBJ2-7; perhaps TRBD1 as D (6 bases). Per the germline V gene, CDR1 is SGDLS and CDR2 is YYNGEE. V lost 0 bases and J lost 5, with 12 bases in between. CDR3 size: 14 residues. The CDR3 sequence is CASSVGGTCDEQYF. CDR3 sequence (DNA): TGTGCCAGCAGCGTAGGGGGGACATGCGACGAGCAGTACTTC.

V and J are TRBV6-6 and TRBJ2-1; possibly TRBD2 for D (6 bases). V lost 2 bases and J lost 0, with 14 bases in between. Germline CDR1 is MNHNY and CDR2 is SVGAGI (reference sequence). This CDR3 contains 17 residues. CDR3 region: CASSYPGLPCSYNEQFF. CDR3 DNA sequence: TGTGCCAGCAGTTACCCTGGACTACCCTGCTCCTACAATGAGCAGTTCTTC.

This clonotype was seen a handful of times. V and J are TRBV6-5 and TRBJ2-5; 11 bases fit TRBD1. The CDR3 consists of 13 residues. Germline V gene sequence: CDR1 MNHEY, CDR2 SVGAGI. With 6 bases clipped from V and 5 bases from J, the junction kept 2 bases outside the gene matches. CDR3: CASRDRGPETQYF. Written as DNA, the CDR3 is TGTGCCAGCAGGGACAGGGGGCCCGAGACCCAGTACTTC.

The chain carries TRBV15 and TRBJ1-5, with D uncertain. Trimming took 0 bases from V and 9 from J, leaving 15 bases between them. Per the germline V gene, CDR1 is LNHNV and CDR2 is YYDKDF (reference sequence). The CDR3 loop spans 15 amino acids. CDR3 loop: CATSREPARWGPQHF. The CDR3, as DNA: TGTGCCACCAGCAGAGAACCAGCCCGGTGGGGGCCCCAGCATTTT.

Sample share makes this clonotype medium-sized. This chain connects TRBV7-2 to TRBJ1-1; 9 bases are shared with TRBD1. V was pared by 1 base and J by 3 bases, with 0 bases of the junction left unmatched. The CDR3 spans 14 residues. Germline CDR1 and CDR2: SGHTA and FQGNSA. CDR3 residues: CASSLGTGDTEAFF. CDR3 nucleotide sequence: TGTGCCAGCAGCTTAGGGACAGGGGACACTGAAGCTTTCTTT.

This clonotype is termed medium-sized. The chain couples TRBV10-3 to TRBJ1-6; D might be TRBD1 (5 bases). This CDR3 contains 18 residues. Trimming removed 4 bases at V and 0 bases at J, with 16 bases between. Germline-derived CDR1 and CDR2 are ENHRY and SYGVKD. CDR3 in amino acids: CAISGDFCLSSYNSPLHF. The CDR3 nucleotides are TGTGCCATCAGTGGGGACTTTTGCCTGAGCTCCTATAATTCACCCCTCCACTTT.

This clonotype was counted only a few times. At one of its ends the junction is not consistent with the germline gene, which may arise from a read error. The chain carries TRBV15 and TRBJ2-3, with 9 nucleotides matching TRBD2. This CDR3 is 18 amino acids long. Per the germline V gene, CDR1 is LNHNV and CDR2 is YYDKDF (reference sequence). CDR3 residues: CASSQSPDAGGAGDTQYF. The CDR3 bases are TGCGCCAGCAGCCAAAGCCCCGACGCGGGGGGGGCCGGGGATACGCAGTATTTT.

The chain is built from TRBV27 and TRBJ2-7; D is ambiguous. Looked up from germline, CDR1 is MNHEY and CDR2 is SMNVEV (reference sequence). V was pared by 0 bases and J by 4 bases, with 13 bases between. This CDR3 has 15 residues. The CDR3 sequence: CASSLSAYPGYEQYF. CDR3 DNA: TGTGCCAGCAGTTTATCGGCCTATCCTGGGTACGAGCAGTACTTC.

The V and J genes are TRBV5-1 and TRBJ2-7; 7 nucleotides match TRBD1. The length of the CDR3 is 13 residues. Trimming at V came to 5 bases and at J to 5 bases, leaving 7 bases not matched to a gene. In germline, CDR1 is SGHRS, CDR2 YFSETQ. The CDR3: CASSLDRAHEQYF. The CDR3 DNA is TGCGCCAGCAGTTTAGACAGGGCCCACGAGCAGTACTTC.

V gene TRBV7-9 combines with J gene TRBJ1-5; 7 bases agree with TRBD1. The CDR3 extends over 16 amino acids. Germline CDR1 and CDR2: SEHNR and FQNEAQ (reference sequence). Unmatched junction bases numbered 11, after V lost 5 bases and J lost 4 bases. The CDR3 sequence is CASSPLIGGANQPQHF. In DNA, the CDR3 is TGTGCCAGCAGCCCCCTTATAGGGGGCGCGAATCAGCCCCAGCATTTT.

A few counts support this clonotype. A read error may be the cause here, since a much bigger clone is one base away. The genes are TRBV4-1 and TRBJ2-7, with a weak D call TRBD1 (6 bases). This CDR3 comprises 15 residues. Trimming cost V 4 bases and J 3 bases, with 16 bases left between them. Looked up from germline, CDR1 is MGHRA and CDR2 is YSYEKL. CDR3 in amino acids: CASSPWGRGGYEQYF. CDR3 coding DNA: TGCGCCAGCAGCCCATGGGGCAGGGGCGGCTACGAGCAGTACTTC.

By share, this clonotype ranks as medium-sized. The CDR3 here is CASSFEDRSNQPQHF. CDR3 bases: TGTGCCAGCAGTTTTGAGGACCGGAGCAATCAGCCCCAGCATTTT. J is TRBJ1-5 and V is TRBV12-3 or TRBV12-4; D not certain. The CDR3 totals 15 residues. V lost 3 bases and J lost 1, with 10 bases in between.